Each of the 30 T cell receptor beta chains below was sequenced from the same sample in a study of shared clonotypes between healthy human individuals. The table came from immunoSEQ multiplex PCR; TCRdb's copy has only in-frame clones and leaves some out. Here the sample spans millions of clones, over 90% being singletons. The sequencing sample was made of naive CD4+ T cells from PBMCs. The subset was: CD45RA+ positively selected. The origin of the receptors is a man between 18 and 35 years old in good health. Some clones in this sample may be carry-over from other donors' samples.

CDR3 amino acids: CASSGTGGINTEAFF. The DNA for the CDR3 is TGTGCCAGCAGCGGGACAGGGGGAATAAACACTGAAGCTTTCTTT. The V and J genes are TRBV7-9 and TRBJ1-1, with 11 bases lining up with TRBD1. This CDR3 is built from 15 residues. CDR1 is SEHNR, CDR2 FQNEAQ, per germline (reference sequence). The V and J ends lost 5 bases and 2 bases, in that order; junction bases with no gene match: 4. Together with reference TRBV7-9 and TRBJ1-1, the CDR3 gives the full variable domain: DTGVSQNPRHKITKRGQNVTFRCDPISEHNRLYWYRQTLGQGPEFLTYFQNEAQLEKSRLLSDRFSAERPKGSFSTLEIQRTEQGDSAMYLCASSGTGGINTEAFFGQGTRLTVV.

This chain links TRBV18 with TRBJ2-5; no clear D. The CDR3 runs 12 residues. V lost 2 bases and J 5 bases, leaving 6 bases between the germline ends. Per the germline V gene, CDR1 is KGHSH and CDR2 is LQKENI. The CDR3 DNA is TGTGCCAGCTCACCATGGGCGGAGACCCAGTACTTC. Protein product: CASSPWAETQYF.

About this clone: The sample holds other DNA sequences that translate to the same CDR3. The rearrangement uses TRBV5-1 and TRBJ1-3; perhaps TRBD1 as D (6 bases). The CDR3 consists of 14 residues. Trimming left V 4 bases short and J 0 bases short, with 8 bases between. Germline lookup yields CDR1 SGHRS and CDR2 YFSETQ. This chain's CDR3 is CASSVQGSGNTIYF. For the CDR3, the DNA is TGCGCCAGCAGCGTACAGGGCTCTGGAAACACCATATATTTT.

The chain employs TRBV2 and TRBJ2-2, with 7 bases matching TRBD1. V shed 5 bases and J 1 base; nucleotides not matched to a gene: 4. Germline V lookup: CDR1 SNHLY, CDR2 FYNNEI. CDR3 length: 15 amino acids. CDR3 nucleotide sequence: TGTGCCAGCAGTAGGTGGACAGGGAACACCGGGGAGCTGTTTTTT. Its protein is CASSRWTGNTGELFF.

V gene TRBV2 combines with J gene TRBJ1-6; TRBD1 aligns across 9 bases. The V segment lost 7 bases and the J segment 10 bases; nucleotides outside the gene matches: 8. In germline, CDR1 is SNHLY, CDR2 FYNNEI. This CDR3 has 14 residues. The CDR3 sequence: CASTIDRGRSPLHF. The DNA of the CDR3 is TGTGCCAGCACTATTGACAGGGGGAGATCACCCCTCCACTTT.

The CDR3 loop reads CASSSRQGSIRDTQYF. The DNA of the CDR3 is TGTGCCAGCAGCTCCCGACAGGGGTCTATTAGGGATACGCAGTATTTT. The V gene is TRBV5-4, the J gene TRBJ2-3, with 8 bases that match TRBD1. Germline V gives CDR1 SGHNT, CDR2 YYREEE (reference sequence). V was clipped by 3 bases and J by 6 bases; unmatched bases: 12. This CDR3 spans 16 amino acids.

Notes on this clone: The same CDR3 is also encoded by other DNA sequences in this sample. V is TRBV7-9 and J is TRBJ1-2; possible D gene TRBD1, 5 bases. This CDR3 comprises 15 residues. V lost 1 base, J lost 0 bases, and 9 bases lay in between. Germline V gene data show CDR1 as SEHNR and CDR2 as FQNEAQ (reference sequence). This chain's CDR3 is CASSLGQGANYGYTF. The CDR3 DNA reads as TGTGCCAGCAGCTTAGGGCAGGGCGCTAACTATGGCTACACCTTC.

The V and J genes are TRBV5-1 and TRBJ2-2, with D unclear. V lost 0 bases to trimming and J lost 7 bases, with 16 bases between them. This CDR3 comprises 16 residues. CDR1 is SGHRS and CDR2 is YFSETQ in the germline V gene. CDR3 loop: CASSLDASSSVGELFF. In DNA form, the CDR3 reads TGCGCCAGCAGCTTGGATGCGTCCTCCTCCGTCGGGGAGCTGTTTTTT.

The chain has TRBV5-4 and TRBJ2-3; 11 bases match TRBD2. V lost 3 bases to trimming and J lost 1 base; unmatched junction nucleotides: 13. Looked up from germline, CDR1 is SGHNT and CDR2 is YYREEE (reference sequence). The CDR3 length is 19 residues. The CDR3 protein is CASSSWYTSGSRGTDTQYF. For the CDR3, the DNA is TGTGCCAGCAGCTCATGGTACACTAGCGGGAGTCGGGGCACAGATACGCAGTATTTT.

The chain recombines TRBV29-1 with TRBJ1-2, with a weak D call TRBD1 (6 bases). Germline loops: CDR1 SQVTM, CDR2 ANQGSEA. V was shortened by 3 bases and J by 2 bases, with 10 bases between the two germline ends. This CDR3 has 13 residues. The CDR3 region is CSVDGQMNYGYTF. DNA of the CDR3: TGCAGCGTTGACGGACAGATGAACTATGGCTACACCTTC.

V usage is TRBV5-1 and J usage is TRBJ2-1; 8 bases match TRBD1. Unmatched junction bases numbered 5, after V lost 4 bases and J lost 2 bases. Germline CDR1 reads SGHRS; CDR2 reads YFSETQ. The length of the CDR3 is 15 residues. The CDR3: CASSKDRVAYNEQFF. Written as DNA, the CDR3 is TGCGCCAGCAGCAAGGACAGGGTGGCCTACAATGAGCAGTTCTTC.

The CDR3 spells CASRPRTSGRPIHEQFF. CDR3 coding DNA: TGTGCCAGCAGACCCCGTACTAGCGGGAGGCCGATCCATGAGCAGTTCTTC. The chain carries TRBV5-4 and TRBJ2-1, with TRBD2 matching 12 bases. V dropped 5 bases and J dropped 8; count of bases not matched to a gene: 14. This CDR3 comprises 17 residues. The germline gives CDR1 SGHNT, CDR2 YYREEE (reference sequence).

The CDR3 sequence is CAWSGSYEKLFF. The CDR3 coding sequence is TGTGCCTGGAGTGGGTCCTATGAAAAACTGTTTTTT. V usage is TRBV30 and J usage is TRBJ1-4; D not resolved. The CDR3 runs 12 residues. The germline CDR1 and CDR2 sequences are GTSNPN and SVGIG (reference sequence). Trimming pared 1 base from V and 6 bases from J, leaving 6 bases between.

The V gene is TRBV9, the J gene TRBJ1-5; TRBD1 is a possible D gene (5 bases). Trimming removed 2 bases at V and 3 bases at J, with 12 bases between. The CDR3 extends over 15 amino acids. The V gene's germline CDR1 is SGDLS and CDR2 YYNGEE. CDR3 region: CASSVGRDPNQPQHF. CDR3 DNA: TGTGCCAGCAGCGTCGGCAGGGACCCCAATCAGCCCCAGCATTTT.

The V gene is TRBV6-1, the J gene TRBJ2-6; D ambiguous. The CDR3 is made up of 16 amino acids. In germline, CDR1 is MNHNS, CDR2 SASEGT. V gave up 2 bases and J gave up 2 bases, with 10 bases separating them. CDR3: CASSERSSPGANVLTF. CDR3 coding DNA: TGTGCCAGCAGTGAACGTTCCTCGCCTGGGGCCAACGTCCTGACTTTC.

About this clone: The same CDR3 can be traced to other DNA sequences in this sample. The genes are TRBV7-3 and TRBJ1-5; no clear D. Per the germline V gene, CDR1 is SGHTA and CDR2 is FQGTGA. The CDR3 runs to 13 residues. Trimming removed 5 bases from V and 4 bases from J, with 9 bases in between. In nucleotides, the CDR3 is TGTGCCAGCAGCCCGGGGAGGAATCAGCCCCAGCATTTT. Its protein product is CASSPGRNQPQHF.

V gene TRBV7-2 combines with J gene TRBJ2-5; weak D call: TRBD1 (6 bases). Trimming took off 5 bases at V and 5 bases at J, with 18 bases between the two ends. CDR3 length: 15 amino acids. Looked up from germline, CDR1 is SGHTA and CDR2 is FQGNSA. The CDR3 nucleotides read TGTGCCAGCAGCACCCGGGGCCCAACAGGGGAGACCCAGTACTTC. Protein sequence: CASSTRGPTGETQYF.

This chain's CDR3 is CASHGGGHEAFF. DNA for the CDR3: TGTGCCAGTCATGGGGGGGGACATGAAGCTTTCTTT. V and J are TRBV19 and TRBJ1-1, with D maybe TRBD1 (6 bases). V lost 8 bases and J lost 7, with 14 bases in between. The germline gives CDR1 LNHDA, CDR2 SQIVND (reference sequence). This CDR3 spans 12 amino acids.

The chain links TRBV2 to TRBJ2-3; TRBD1 agrees at 7 bases. The CDR3 runs 17 residues. The V gene end was trimmed by 6 bases and the J gene end by 2 bases; junction bases not matched to a gene: 14. Looked up from germline, CDR1 is SNHLY and CDR2 is FYNNEI. The CDR3: CASSLLTTGPLTDTQYF. The DNA of the CDR3 is TGTGCCAGCAGCCTACTCACGACAGGGCCTCTCACAGATACGCAGTATTTT. The whole variable domain, filled in from reference TRBV2 and TRBJ2-3, reads EPEVTQTPSHQVTQMGQEVILRCVPISNHLYFYWYRQILGQKVEFLVSFYNNEISEKSEIFDDQFSVERPDGSNFTLKIRSTKLEDSAMYFCASSLLTTGPLTDTQYFGPGTRLTVL.

A note on this clone: This same CDR3 is encoded by further DNA sequences in the sample. V and J are TRBV27 and TRBJ2-1; the match to TRBD1 covers 10 bases. CDR1 is MNHEY and CDR2 is SMNVEV in the germline V gene (reference sequence). J was trimmed by 7 bases and V by 5 bases; bases with no gene match: 8. CDR3 length: 15 residues. Written as DNA, the CDR3 is TGTGCCAGCAGTCCACGGACAGGGGGGTTGAATGAGCAGTTCTTC. The encoded protein is CASSPRTGGLNEQFF.

The rearrangement links TRBV10-1 to TRBJ1-5; tentative D call: TRBD1 (5 bases). Per the germline V gene, CDR1 is WNHNN and CDR2 is SYGVQD (reference sequence). With 4 bases removed from V and 5 bases from J, the gap between germline ends came to 12 bases. This CDR3 is built from 14 residues. The CDR3 protein is CASSADSKDQPQHF. The CDR3 bases are TGCGCCAGCAGTGCCGACAGTAAGGATCAGCCCCAGCATTTT.

This chain links TRBV6-1 with TRBJ2-3, with a tentative D call TRBD1 (5 bases). The V and J ends lost 2 bases and 4 bases respectively, with 16 bases between them. This CDR3 region has 16 residues. Germline V CDR1 and CDR2: MNHNS, SASEGT. The CDR3 coding sequence is TGTGCCAGCAGTGAATGGCAGGGTAGTAGTTCAGATACGCAGTATTTT. This encodes CASSEWQGSSSDTQYF.

As to this clone: This same CDR3 is encoded by further DNA sequences in the sample. The chain joins TRBV5-1 to TRBJ1-1; tentatively, D is TRBD1 (5 bases). The CDR3 totals 15 residues. With 4 bases removed from V and 1 base from J, the gap between germline ends came to 14 bases. Germline V gives CDR1 SGHRS, CDR2 YFSETQ. The CDR3 DNA is TGCGCCAGCAGCACTACCGGGGCAGGGAACACTGAAGCTTTCTTT. This encodes CASSTTGAGNTEAFF.

This chain joins TRBV20-1 and TRBJ2-3; no firm D call. The CDR3 length is 11 residues. In germline, CDR1 is DFQATT, CDR2 SNEGSKA (reference sequence). Trimming pared 7 bases from V and 4 bases from J, leaving 9 bases between. The CDR3, as DNA: TGCAGTGTTATATCAGCAGATACGCAGTATTTT. Protein: CSVISADTQYF.

About this clone itself: Other DNA variants within this sample encode the same CDR3. The chain uses TRBV28 and TRBJ1-5; D call uncertain. Germline CDR1 MDHEN, CDR2 SYDVKM. V lost 6 bases and J lost 4, with 13 bases in between. The CDR3 is 14 residues long. For the CDR3, the DNA is TGTGCCAGCAGCCGCGACTCAAAGAATCAGCCCCAGCATTTT. It specifies CASSRDSKNQPQHF.

The rearrangement links TRBV2 to TRBJ2-2; maybe TRBD1 (6 bases). CDR1 and CDR2 from the germline V gene are SNHLY and FYNNEI. The ends were cut back, 5 bases at V and 2 bases at J, with 15 bases in the middle. The CDR3 totals 16 residues. The CDR3 loop reads CASSLDSPSNTGELFF. In DNA, the CDR3 is TGTGCCAGCAGTTTGGACAGCCCCTCAAACACCGGGGAGCTGTTTTTT.

The chain carries TRBV30 and TRBJ1-6; D is uncertain. Germline V gives CDR1 GTSNPN, CDR2 SVGIG (reference sequence). V was shortened by 3 bases and J by 7 bases, with 7 bases between the two germline ends. The CDR3 consists of 12 residues. Written as DNA, the CDR3 is TGTGCCTGGAGACGAGGCAATTCACCCCTCCACTTT. It is translated as CAWRRGNSPLHF.

The chain combines TRBV19 with TRBJ2-1; TRBD2 aligns across 8 bases. The CDR3 contains 16 residues. From germline, CDR1 is LNHDA and CDR2 SQIVND (reference sequence). J gave up 0 bases and V 5 bases, and 6 bases lay outside the gene matches. Here the CDR3 reads CASSHGTRSSYNEQFF. CDR3 in DNA: TGTGCCAGTAGTCACGGGACTAGGAGCTCCTACAATGAGCAGTTCTTC.

The CDR3 nucleotides are TGCGCCAGCAGCCCACAGGGTTCTTCGGGATCCATATATTTT. Its protein is CASSPQGSSGSIYF. This chain connects TRBV5-1 to TRBJ1-3, with D possibly matching TRBD1 (6 bases). V gave up 4 bases and J gave up 11 bases, with 19 bases separating them. The CDR3 totals 14 residues. Germline V lookup: CDR1 SGHRS, CDR2 YFSETQ.

The V and J genes are TRBV30 and TRBJ2-5, with 10 bases identical to TRBD2. The trim removed 0 bases at V and 7 bases at J, leaving 2 bases unmatched. The CDR3 loop spans 13 amino acids. Germline V gene lookup returns CDR1 GTSNPN and CDR2 SVGIG (reference sequence). This CDR3 is CAWSVAGGVTQYF. Written as DNA, the CDR3 is TGTGCCTGGAGTGTAGCGGGAGGGGTGACCCAGTACTTC.